The sequence of this TCR beta chain was determined in a study of CDR3 diversity in severe acne. This clonotype was counted between two and nine times. TCRdb analysed the PCR reads with MiXCR anew, one entry per CDR3 protein. The profile shows some 90,000 distinct CDR3 sequences, 45% to 50% of them singletons. The CDR3 runs 14 residues. Germline V CDR1 and CDR2: SGHTA, FQGNSA. The V gene lost 5 bases and the J gene lost 6 bases, with 17 bases spanning the gap. This clonotype was sampled from a male donor in good health, serving as a control. V and J are TRBV7-2 and TRBJ2-7; D ambiguous. Sequencing was performed on blood. DNA for the CDR3: TGTGCCAGCAGCGCGGACCTTCCCCGAGGCGAGCAGTACTTC. This encodes CASSADLPRGEQYF.